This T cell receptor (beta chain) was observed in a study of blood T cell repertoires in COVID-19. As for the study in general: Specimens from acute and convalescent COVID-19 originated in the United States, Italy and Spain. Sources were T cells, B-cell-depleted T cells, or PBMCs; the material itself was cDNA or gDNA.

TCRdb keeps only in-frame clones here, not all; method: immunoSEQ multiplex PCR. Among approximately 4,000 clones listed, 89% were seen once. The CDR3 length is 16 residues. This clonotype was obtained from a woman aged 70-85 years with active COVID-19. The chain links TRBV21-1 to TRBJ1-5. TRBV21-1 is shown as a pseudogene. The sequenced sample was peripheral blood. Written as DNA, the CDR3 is TGTGCCAGCAGCAAAACTCCCGTATATAGCAATCAGCCCCAGCATTTT. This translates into CASSKTPVYSNQPQHF.